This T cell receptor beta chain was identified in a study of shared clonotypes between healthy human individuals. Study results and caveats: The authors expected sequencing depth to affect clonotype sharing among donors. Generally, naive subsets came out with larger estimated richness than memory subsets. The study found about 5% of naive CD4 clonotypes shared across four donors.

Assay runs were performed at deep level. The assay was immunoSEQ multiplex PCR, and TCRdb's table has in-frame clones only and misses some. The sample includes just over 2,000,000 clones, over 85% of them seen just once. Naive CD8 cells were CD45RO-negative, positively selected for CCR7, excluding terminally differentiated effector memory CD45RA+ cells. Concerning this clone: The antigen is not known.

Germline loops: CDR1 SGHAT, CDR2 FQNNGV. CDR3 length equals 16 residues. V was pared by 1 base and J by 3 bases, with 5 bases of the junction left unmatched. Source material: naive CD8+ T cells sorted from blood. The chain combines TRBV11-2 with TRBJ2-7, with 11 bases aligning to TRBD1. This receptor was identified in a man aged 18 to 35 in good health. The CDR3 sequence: CASSLVLGTGGYEQYF. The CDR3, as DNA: TGTGCCAGCAGCTTAGTTCTCGGGACAGGGGGCTACGAGCAGTACTTC.